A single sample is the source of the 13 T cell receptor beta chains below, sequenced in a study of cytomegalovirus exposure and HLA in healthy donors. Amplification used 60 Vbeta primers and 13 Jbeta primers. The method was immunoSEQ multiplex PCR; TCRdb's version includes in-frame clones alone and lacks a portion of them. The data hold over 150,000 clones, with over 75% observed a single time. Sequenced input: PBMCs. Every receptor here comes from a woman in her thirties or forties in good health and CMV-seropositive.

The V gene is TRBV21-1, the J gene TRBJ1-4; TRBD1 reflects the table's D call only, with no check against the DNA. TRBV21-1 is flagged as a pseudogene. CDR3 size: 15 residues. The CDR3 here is CASSNLPRGDEKLFF. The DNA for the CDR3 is TGTGCCAGCAGCAATCTCCCCAGGGGCGATGAAAAACTGTTTTTT.

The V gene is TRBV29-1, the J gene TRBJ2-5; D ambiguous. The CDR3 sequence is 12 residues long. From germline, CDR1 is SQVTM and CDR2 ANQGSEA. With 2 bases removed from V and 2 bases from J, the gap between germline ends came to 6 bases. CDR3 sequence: CSVESQQETQYF. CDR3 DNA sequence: TGCAGCGTTGAATCCCAGCAAGAGACCCAGTACTTC.

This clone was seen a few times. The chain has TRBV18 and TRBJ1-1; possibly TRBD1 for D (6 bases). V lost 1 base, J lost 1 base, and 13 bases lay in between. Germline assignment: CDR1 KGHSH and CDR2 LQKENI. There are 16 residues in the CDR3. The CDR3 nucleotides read TGTGCCAGCTCACCACGCCGGGCAGGGGAGAACACTGAAGCTTTCTTT. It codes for CASSPRRAGENTEAFF. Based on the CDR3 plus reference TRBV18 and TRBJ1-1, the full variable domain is NAGVMQNPRHLVRRRGQEARLRCSPMKGHSHVYWYRQLPEEGLKFMVYLQKENIIDESGMPKERFSAEFPKEGPSILRIQQVVRGDSAAYFCASSPRRAGENTEAFFGQGTRLTVV.

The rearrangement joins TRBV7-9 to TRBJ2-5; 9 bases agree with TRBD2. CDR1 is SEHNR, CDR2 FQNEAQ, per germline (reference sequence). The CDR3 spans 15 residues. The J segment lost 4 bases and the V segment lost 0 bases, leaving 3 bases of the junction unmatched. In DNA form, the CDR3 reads TGTGCCAGCAGCTTAGCACTAGCGGGTTTAGAGACCCAGTACTTC. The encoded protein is CASSLALAGLETQYF. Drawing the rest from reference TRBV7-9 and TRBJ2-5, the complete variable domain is DTGVSQNPRHKITKRGQNVTFRCDPISEHNRLYWYRQTLGQGPEFLTYFQNEAQLEKSRLLSDRFSAERPKGSFSTLEIQRTEQGDSAMYLCASSLALAGLETQYFGPGTRLLVL.

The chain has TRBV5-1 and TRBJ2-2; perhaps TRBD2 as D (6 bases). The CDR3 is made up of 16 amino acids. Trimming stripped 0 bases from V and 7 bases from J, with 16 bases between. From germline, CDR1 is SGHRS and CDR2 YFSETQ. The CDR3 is CASSLVEAGALGELFF. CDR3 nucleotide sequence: TGCGCCAGCAGCTTGGTGGAAGCGGGTGCCCTCGGGGAGCTGTTTTTT.

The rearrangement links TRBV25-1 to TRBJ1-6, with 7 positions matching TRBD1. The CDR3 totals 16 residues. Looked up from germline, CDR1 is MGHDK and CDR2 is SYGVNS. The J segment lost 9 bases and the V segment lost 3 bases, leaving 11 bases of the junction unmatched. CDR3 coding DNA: TGTGCCAGCAGTGAGCGAACGGGGGACAGACCTTCACCCCTCCACTTT. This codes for CASSERTGDRPSPLHF.

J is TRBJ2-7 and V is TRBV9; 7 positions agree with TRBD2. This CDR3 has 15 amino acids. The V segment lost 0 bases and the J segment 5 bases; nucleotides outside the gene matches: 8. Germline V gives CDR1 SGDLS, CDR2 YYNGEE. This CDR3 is CASSVVGGSFDEQYF. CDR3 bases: TGTGCCAGCAGCGTAGTGGGGGGGAGTTTCGACGAGCAGTACTTC.

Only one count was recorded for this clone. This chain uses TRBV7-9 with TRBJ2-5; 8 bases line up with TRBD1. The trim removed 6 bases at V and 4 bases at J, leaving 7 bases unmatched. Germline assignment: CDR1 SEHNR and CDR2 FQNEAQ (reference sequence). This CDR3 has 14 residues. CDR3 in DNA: TGTGCCAGCAGTCCACAGGGGGGTCTAGAGACCCAGTACTTC. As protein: CASSPQGGLETQYF.

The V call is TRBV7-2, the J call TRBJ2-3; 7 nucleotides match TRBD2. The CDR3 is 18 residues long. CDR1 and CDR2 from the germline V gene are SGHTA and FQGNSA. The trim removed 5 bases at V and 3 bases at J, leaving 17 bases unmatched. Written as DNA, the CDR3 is TGTGCCAGCAGCCAGAAGAGGGCATTGGCGGGAGAAACAGATACGCAGTATTTT. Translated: CASSQKRALAGETDTQYF.

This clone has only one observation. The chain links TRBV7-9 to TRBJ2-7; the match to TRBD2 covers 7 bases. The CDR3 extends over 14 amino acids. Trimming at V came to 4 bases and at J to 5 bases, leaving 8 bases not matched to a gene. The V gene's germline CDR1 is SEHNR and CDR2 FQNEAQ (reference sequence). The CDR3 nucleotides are TGTGCCAGCAGCTCCGCCGGGACTATTAACGAGCAGTACTTC. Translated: CASSSAGTINEQYF.

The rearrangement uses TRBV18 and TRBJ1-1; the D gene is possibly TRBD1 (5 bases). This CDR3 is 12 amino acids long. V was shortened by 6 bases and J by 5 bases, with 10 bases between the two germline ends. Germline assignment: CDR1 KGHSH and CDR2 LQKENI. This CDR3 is CASSAGGTEAFF. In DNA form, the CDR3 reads TGTGCCAGCTCCGCGGGGGGGACTGAAGCTTTCTTT. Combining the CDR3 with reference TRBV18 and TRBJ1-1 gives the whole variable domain NAGVMQNPRHLVRRRGQEARLRCSPMKGHSHVYWYRQLPEEGLKFMVYLQKENIIDESGMPKERFSAEFPKEGPSILRIQQVVRGDSAAYFCASSAGGTEAFFGQGTRLTVV.

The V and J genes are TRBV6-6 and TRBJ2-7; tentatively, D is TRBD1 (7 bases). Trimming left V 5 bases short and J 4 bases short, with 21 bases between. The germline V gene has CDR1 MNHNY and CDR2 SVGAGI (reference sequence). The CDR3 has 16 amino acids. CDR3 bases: TGTGCCAGCAGTCGTCGTGGAGGGGGCACTACATACGAGCAGTACTTC. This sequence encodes CASSRRGGGTTYEQYF.

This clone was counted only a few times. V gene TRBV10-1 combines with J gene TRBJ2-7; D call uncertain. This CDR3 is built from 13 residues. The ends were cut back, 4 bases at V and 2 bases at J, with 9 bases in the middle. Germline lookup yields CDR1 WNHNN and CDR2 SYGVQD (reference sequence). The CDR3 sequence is CASSVGPTYEQYF. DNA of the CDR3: TGCGCCAGCAGTGTTGGGCCTACCTACGAGCAGTACTTC.